Below, one TCR beta chain is given with its context. The antigen it binds to is not known. Base quality data are lacking; no much larger clone is found one base away. Taken from the germline V gene, the CDR1 and CDR2 loops are MRHNA and SNTAGT. The CDR3 numbers 15 residues from cysteine through phenylalanine. Solely the CDR3 DNA is kept, with 45 bases framed from the first base. V loses 3 bases of germline sequence and J loses 2 bases, and the interval between the two ends is 13 bases. The intended sense of this specimen's time point label: about 28 days (+/-7) after the second vaccine dose. Explained via the paper, the treatment or condition label denotes: meningococcal conjugate vaccine given as trial control. Samples from vaccinated people were obtained from the UK trials COV001 and COV002, which included a single-blind randomized controlled phase 2/3 trial of AZD1222 (ChAdOx1 nCoV-19) in healthy adults. For TCRbeta chain sequencing, PBMC samples from trial participants were taken at day 0 and at day 28 after the second dose.

The data belong to a study of T cell responses to AZD1222 COVID-19 vaccine (dated by TCRdb to the early 2020s). Broadly, across the study: TCR sequencing covered roughly 230 trial participants: about 210 given two doses of AZD1222 and some 25 given two doses of MenACWY control vaccine. Enrollment into the trials was organized by age into subgroups of 18-55, 56-69 and 70-plus years, and those subgroups contained roughly 140, 27 and 60 TCR-sequenced participants, respectively. Study-wide conclusions, independent of this receptor: In the small 56-69-year group, the increase in depth fell short of significance, most likely because of low power. After two AZD1222 doses, both the breadth and the depth of spike-specific TCRs were significantly higher than at day 0 and than in MenACWY recipients. Participants were mostly white British, with more females than males. The authors suggested clonal diversity may have been underestimated. The vaccine-associated CD4 TCRs covered the entire spike protein, and the dominant responses fell in regions 160-218 and 743-854. Reportedly, almost half of the unique spike-specific TCRs recognized epitopes lying outside the regions that are mutated in the B.1.351 and B.1.1.7 variants. Because no day 14 peak-response samples were available, repertoires were characterized only after the peak T cell response. Only a handful of AZD1222 recipients were SARS-CoV-2 seropositive at baseline, limiting conclusions about previously exposed vaccinees.

The CDR3 regions of human TCRbeta chains were analyzed by immunosequencing. From the authors' description of their analysis: TCRs in the repertoires were matched against a reference library of SARS-CoV-2-specific TCRs that had been generated with the MIRA antigen-specificity platform. Breadth was defined as the fraction of unique TCRs that were SARS-CoV-2-associated, and depth was defined as the fraction of total T cells that were SARS-CoV-2-associated. Using the MIRA data, each spike-specific TCR was assigned both to the spike region to which the TCR was reactive and to a CD4 or CD8 class. Log10-transformed breadth and depth values were compared by one-way ANOVA with Sidak's multiple comparisons tests. This immuneACCESS table, as held by TCRdb, lists in-frame sequences with V and J called but not all clones. Of the missing ones, under half trace to an unresolved V gene in checked studies; the others have no known cause. The V and J calls and clone size come from that table; D and trimming were worked out from the DNA. The sample includes tens of thousands of clones, with under 95% observed a single time. Jointly, the top ten make up 6.3% of the sample.

This TCR was recovered from an adult who received the MenACWY meningococcal vaccine as a control. The rearranged segments are TRBV6-4 and TRBJ1-2, and TRBD1 may be the D gene, going by 6 matching bases. This material consisted of peripheral blood, taken 28 days after the second dose of the MenACWY control vaccine. CDR3 sequence: CASSEEQGANYGYTF. In nucleotides, the sequence is TGTGCCAGCAGTGAGGAACAGGGAGCGAACTATGGCTACACCTTC.